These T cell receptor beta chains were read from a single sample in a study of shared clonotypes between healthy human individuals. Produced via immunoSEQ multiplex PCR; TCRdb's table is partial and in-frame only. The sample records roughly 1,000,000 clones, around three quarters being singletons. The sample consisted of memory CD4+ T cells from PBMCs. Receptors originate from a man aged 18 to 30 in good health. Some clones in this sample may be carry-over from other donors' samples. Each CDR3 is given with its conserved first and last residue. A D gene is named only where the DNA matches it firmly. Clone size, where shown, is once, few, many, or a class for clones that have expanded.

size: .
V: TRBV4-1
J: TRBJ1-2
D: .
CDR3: CASSQGTAPVGYTF

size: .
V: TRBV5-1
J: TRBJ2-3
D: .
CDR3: CASRASGTADTQYF

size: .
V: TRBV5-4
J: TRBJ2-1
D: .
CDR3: CASSLHGRTPEQFF

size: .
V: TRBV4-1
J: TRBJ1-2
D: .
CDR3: CASSQLGPAGGYTF

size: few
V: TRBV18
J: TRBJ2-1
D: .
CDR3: CASSPSSIVAEQFF

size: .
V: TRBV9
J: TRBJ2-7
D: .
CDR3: CASSVGMGIEQYF

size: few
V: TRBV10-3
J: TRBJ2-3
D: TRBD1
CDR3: CAVGQDTDTQYF

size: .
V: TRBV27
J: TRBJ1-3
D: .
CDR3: CASSPIRQAGTIYF

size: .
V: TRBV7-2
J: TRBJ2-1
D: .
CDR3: CASSLRDGAGYNEQFF

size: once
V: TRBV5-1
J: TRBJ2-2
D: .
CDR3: CASRSGFGNTGELFF

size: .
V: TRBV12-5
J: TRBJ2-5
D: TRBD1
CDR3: CASGSDREETQYF

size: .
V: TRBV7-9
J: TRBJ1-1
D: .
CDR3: CASSFSTTEAFF

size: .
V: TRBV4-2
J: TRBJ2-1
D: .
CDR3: CASSQFSGYNEQFF

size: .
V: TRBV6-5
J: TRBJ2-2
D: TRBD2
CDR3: CASRLAGSTGELFF

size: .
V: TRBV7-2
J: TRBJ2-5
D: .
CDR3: CASSLAGKETQYF

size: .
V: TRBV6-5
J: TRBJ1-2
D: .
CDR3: CASSYGSGRYGYTF

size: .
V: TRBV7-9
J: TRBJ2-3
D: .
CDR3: CASSPTSDTQYF

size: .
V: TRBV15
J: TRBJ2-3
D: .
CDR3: CATSRDKGRDTQYF

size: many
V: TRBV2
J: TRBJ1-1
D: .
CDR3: CASSETRTPTEAFF

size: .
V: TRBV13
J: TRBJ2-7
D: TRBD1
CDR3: CASSLTGTGAYEQYF

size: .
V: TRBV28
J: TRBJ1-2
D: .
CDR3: CASTFGFNYGYTF

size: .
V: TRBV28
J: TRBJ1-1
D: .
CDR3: CASSSNTEAFF

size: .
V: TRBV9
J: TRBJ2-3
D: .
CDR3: CASSDAGGDTQYF

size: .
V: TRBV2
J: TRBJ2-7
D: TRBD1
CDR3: CASDRDRSTYEQYF

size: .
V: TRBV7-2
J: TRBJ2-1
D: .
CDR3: CASSFHYEQFF

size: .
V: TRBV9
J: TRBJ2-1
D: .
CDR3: CASSVAGSRAVSYNEQFF

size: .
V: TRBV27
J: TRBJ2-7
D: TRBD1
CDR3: CASSIPGQGSNEQYF

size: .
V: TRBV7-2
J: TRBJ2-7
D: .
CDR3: CASSSYRSDEQYF

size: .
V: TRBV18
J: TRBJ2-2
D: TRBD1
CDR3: CASSLYHRGIGELFF

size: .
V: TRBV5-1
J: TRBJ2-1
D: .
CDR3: CASSLGDSSYNEQFF

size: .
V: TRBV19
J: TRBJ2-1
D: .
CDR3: CASSIRLWGQGYNEQFF

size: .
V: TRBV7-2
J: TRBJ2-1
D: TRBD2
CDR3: CASSLGAGGPVNEQFF

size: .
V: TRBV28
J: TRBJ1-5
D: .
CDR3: CASSRTVRGNQPQHF

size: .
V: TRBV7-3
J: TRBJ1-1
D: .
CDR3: CASSSGQHMNTEAFF